Below, 32 T cell receptor beta chains from the same sample are listed, as sequenced in a study of blood T cell repertoires in COVID-19. Assay: immunoSEQ multiplex PCR; the TCRdb copy retains only in-frame clones and omits some. The repertoire consists of approximately 150,000 clones, with about 85% occurring once and the leading ten covering about 2.6%. Sequenced input: peripheral blood. Receptor source: a human donor with acute or convalescent COVID-19. The donor label of this sample is uncertain.

The chain carries TRBV19 and TRBJ2-3, with a tentative D call TRBD1 (5 bases). CDR1 is LNHDA and CDR2 is SQIVND in the germline V gene (reference sequence). V lost 7 bases, J lost 0 bases, and 11 bases lay in between. The CDR3 sequence is 14 residues long. CDR3 sequence (DNA): TGTGCCAGTACCCAGGGCCTAAGCACAGATACGCAGTATTTT. Translated, it gives CASTQGLSTDTQYF.

The rearrangement uses TRBV5-5 and TRBJ1-4; D remains ambiguous. CDR3 size: 15 residues. V lost 5 bases, J lost 3 bases, and 14 bases lay in between. CDR1 and CDR2 (germline): SGHKS, YYEKEE (reference sequence). The CDR3 sequence is CASRRRASPNEKLFF. Here the CDR3 DNA reads TGTGCCAGCAGACGCCGCGCCTCCCCTAATGAAAAACTGTTTTTT.

The V and J genes are TRBV27 and TRBJ1-3; D ambiguous. V lost 2 bases, J lost 3 bases, and 11 bases lay in between. This CDR3 spans 15 amino acids. Germline lookup yields CDR1 MNHEY and CDR2 SMNVEV (reference sequence). The CDR3 DNA reads as TGTGCCAGCAGTTTAAGGGCGGGGTTTGGAAACACCATATATTTT. The encoded protein is CASSLRAGFGNTIYF.

The rearrangement links TRBV6-4 to TRBJ2-3; D perhaps matches TRBD2 (6 bases). V lost 4 bases and J 1 base, leaving 9 bases between the germline ends. The germline gives CDR1 MRHNA, CDR2 SNTAGT. The CDR3 sequence is 14 residues long. For the CDR3, the DNA is TGTGCCAGCAGTGGACTAGGGGGCACAGATACGCAGTATTTT. Translated: CASSGLGGTDTQYF.

The rearrangement links TRBV18 to TRBJ1-5; TRBD1 aligns across 7 bases. Germline CDR1 KGHSH, CDR2 LQKENI. CDR3 size: 15 residues. Trimming cost V 2 bases and J 7 bases; bases outside gene matches: 8. CDR3 in DNA: TGTGCCAGCTCACCAGGCGACAGGGTGGAGCAGCCCCAGCATTTT. This codes for CASSPGDRVEQPQHF.

The chain recombines TRBV6-5 with TRBJ1-2; TRBD1 aligns across 10 bases. V was pared by 5 bases and J by 8 bases, with 5 bases of the junction left unmatched. The germline gives CDR1 MNHEY, CDR2 SVGAGI. The CDR3 consists of 13 residues. The CDR3 spells CASSTDRGGGYTF. DNA for the CDR3: TGTGCCAGCAGTACGGACAGGGGGGGAGGCTACACCTTC.

The chain links TRBV30 to TRBJ2-4; 9 positions match TRBD2. V lost 0 bases to trimming and J lost 3 bases; unmatched junction nucleotides: 6. The CDR3 spans 16 residues. Germline assignment: CDR1 GTSNPN and CDR2 SVGIG (reference sequence). Here the CDR3 DNA reads TGTGCCTGGAGTGTTTGGTCAGCGGGGGGCAAAAACATTCAGTACTTC. Translation: CAWSVWSAGGKNIQYF.

The table lists this clone with a count of one. The chain recombines TRBV5-4 with TRBJ2-5; 10 bases line up with TRBD1. CDR1 SGHNT and CDR2 YYREEE come from the germline V gene (reference sequence). Trimming at V came to 4 bases and at J to 5 bases, leaving 5 bases not matched to a gene. CDR3 size: 14 residues. The chain's CDR3 is CASSKTGGGETQYF. The CDR3 DNA follows: TGTGCCAGCAGCAAGACAGGGGGCGGTGAGACCCAGTACTTC.

CDR3: CASSVSGTVRFGADTQYF. CDR3 DNA: TGTGCCAGTAGTGTTAGCGGGACAGTAAGATTCGGGGCAGATACGCAGTATTTT. V gene TRBV19 combines with J gene TRBJ2-3, with D possibly matching TRBD2 (8 bases). This CDR3 is built from 18 residues. The V and J ends lost 5 bases and 4 bases respectively, with 25 bases between them. The germline V gene has CDR1 LNHDA and CDR2 SQIVND (reference sequence).

This chain connects TRBV29-1 to TRBJ2-5; 8 nucleotides match TRBD2. Trimming removed 6 bases from V and 6 bases from J; junction bases left unmatched: 9. Germline V CDR1 and CDR2: SQVTM, ANQGSEA. The CDR3 is 13 residues long. The CDR3 loop is CSVSGAGGKTQYF. In DNA, the CDR3 is TGCAGCGTCTCAGGGGCGGGGGGTAAGACCCAGTACTTC.

This chain joins TRBV6-1 and TRBJ2-7, with a tentative D call TRBD2 (5 bases). The germline V gene encodes CDR1 MNHNS and CDR2 SASEGT. There are 15 residues in the CDR3. V lost 1 base, J lost 1 base, and 11 bases lay in between. This CDR3 is CASSEGGNPSYEQYF. CDR3 DNA: TGTGCCAGCAGTGAAGGAGGGAACCCGTCCTACGAGCAGTACTTC.

The V call is TRBV27, the J call TRBJ2-3; 8 bases are a match to TRBD2. The CDR3 runs 19 residues. Germline V gene data show CDR1 as MNHEY and CDR2 as SMNVEV (reference sequence). Germline trimming cut 2 bases from V and 4 bases from J; bases unmatched to any gene: 17. CDR3 DNA: TGTGCCAGCAGTTTAGATGCTAGCGGGTGGGTCGATACGCCAGATACGCAGTATTTT. It specifies CASSLDASGWVDTPDTQYF.

The rearrangement joins TRBV6-5 to TRBJ1-5; possibly TRBD1 for D (5 bases). The CDR3 contains 13 residues. The V and J ends lost 8 bases and 5 bases respectively, with 13 bases between them. Germline V lookup: CDR1 MNHEY, CDR2 SVGAGI. CDR3 sequence: CASYLGGDQPQHF. In DNA, the CDR3 is TGTGCCAGCTACCTCGGGGGGGATCAGCCCCAGCATTTT.

The chain carries TRBV5-4 and TRBJ2-4; 8 bases are a match to TRBD1. In germline, CDR1 is SGHNT, CDR2 YYREEE (reference sequence). The CDR3 extends over 15 amino acids. J gave up 1 base and V 4 bases, and 4 bases lay outside the gene matches. Here the CDR3 reads CASSHRQGAKNIQYF. CDR3 bases: TGTGCCAGCAGCCATAGACAGGGGGCCAAAAACATTCAGTACTTC. The variable domain in full, with the rest retrieved from reference TRBV5-4 and TRBJ2-4, is ETGVTQSPTHLIKTRGQQVTLRCSSQSGHNTVSWYQQALGQGPQFIFQYYREEENGRGNFPPRFSGLQFPNYSSELNVNALELDDSALYLCASSHRQGAKNIQYFGAGTRLSVL.

The V gene is TRBV20-1, the J gene TRBJ1-2, with D perhaps TRBD1 (5 bases). The CDR3 has 11 residues. V shed 5 bases and J shed 4 bases, with 8 bases lying between them. Per the germline V gene, CDR1 is DFQATT and CDR2 is SNEGSKA (reference sequence). CDR3 sequence reads: CSAGAVYGYTF. The CDR3 bases are TGCAGTGCTGGGGCCGTCTATGGCTACACCTTC.

The chain combines TRBV19 with TRBJ1-2, with D possibly being TRBD1 (5 bases). Trimming left V 6 bases short and J 4 bases short, with 12 bases between. The CDR3 length is 13 residues. The germline V gene encodes CDR1 LNHDA and CDR2 SQIVND (reference sequence). This CDR3 is CASRDLDSYGYTF. The DNA of the CDR3 is TGTGCCAGTAGGGACCTAGACAGCTATGGCTACACCTTC.

The sample holds one count of this clone. The chain combines TRBV4-2 with TRBJ1-2; 9 bases match TRBD1. Germline loops: CDR1 LGHNA, CDR2 YNFKEQ. The CDR3 length is 15 residues. Unmatched junction bases numbered 2, after V lost 3 bases and J lost 0 bases. CDR3 amino acids: CASSQTGGANYGYTF. The CDR3 DNA reads as TGTGCCAGCAGCCAGACAGGGGGGGCTAACTATGGCTACACCTTC.

The rearrangement joins TRBV5-4 to TRBJ1-6; D not resolved. The germline V and J ends were trimmed by 5 bases and 10 bases, with 10 bases remaining between them. CDR1 is SGHNT, CDR2 YYREEE, per germline (reference sequence). The CDR3 length is 12 residues. CDR3 sequence reads: CASRTEESPLHF. The CDR3 DNA reads TGTGCCAGCAGGACCGAGGAATCACCCCTCCACTTT.

The rearrangement links TRBV27 to TRBJ1-2, with a tentative D call TRBD1 (5 bases). Germline V lookup: CDR1 MNHEY, CDR2 SMNVEV (reference sequence). The length of the CDR3 is 15 residues. V lost 2 bases and J lost 4, with 14 bases in between. This chain's CDR3 is CASSLVQVGSYGYTF. The CDR3 DNA reads TGTGCCAGCAGTTTAGTACAGGTGGGCAGCTATGGCTACACCTTC.

J is TRBJ1-5 and V is TRBV19; the D gene is possibly TRBD1 (5 bases). Germline V gives CDR1 LNHDA, CDR2 SQIVND (reference sequence). V was cut by 7 bases and J by 2 bases, with 12 bases left in between. The CDR3 spans 14 residues. The CDR3 loop reads CASTRGVRNQPQHF. The CDR3 region has the DNA TGTGCCAGTACTCGGGGGGTTCGCAATCAGCCCCAGCATTTT.

The rearrangement joins TRBV28 to TRBJ1-1; 8 nucleotides agree with TRBD1. The CDR3 runs 15 residues. Germline V gene sequence: CDR1 MDHEN, CDR2 SYDVKM. Trimming at V came to 5 bases and at J to 6 bases, leaving 11 bases not matched to a gene. The CDR3 bases are TGTGCCAGCAGTGGACAGGGAGGGGGAACGGCTGAAGCTTTCTTT. It specifies CASSGQGGGTAEAFF.

The CDR3 DNA sequence: TGTGCCAGCAGCGTAGGCCTGGGGCAGCAAAGCTCCTACAATGAGCAGTTCTTC. It is translated as CASSVGLGQQSSYNEQFF. The chain is built from TRBV9 and TRBJ2-1; the D gene is possibly TRBD1 (5 bases). CDR1 SGDLS and CDR2 YYNGEE come from the germline V gene. This CDR3 spans 18 amino acids. The V end lost 0 bases, the J end lost 0 bases, and 16 bases lay between the germline ends.

This chain uses TRBV28 with TRBJ1-2; 12 bases are a match to TRBD1. Germline V lookup: CDR1 MDHEN, CDR2 SYDVKM. After removal of 11 bases from V and 8 bases from J, the junction contained 15 bases not matched to a gene. CDR3 length: 15 amino acids. CDR3 coding DNA: TGTGCCCTTTCGCGGGACAGGGGGCGGTCGGGGGGCTACACCTTC. Its protein is CALSRDRGRSGGYTF.

This clone was counted once. CDR3 in amino acids: CASRATGGNYGYTF. In DNA, the CDR3 is TGTGCCAGCAGGGCGACAGGGGGGAACTATGGCTACACCTTC. The rearrangement links TRBV28 to TRBJ1-2, with 9 bases matching TRBD1. The CDR3 runs 14 residues. Losses at the gene ends were 6 bases for V and 2 bases for J; bases not matched to a gene: 4. From germline, CDR1 is MDHEN and CDR2 SYDVKM.

V usage is TRBV5-8 and J usage is TRBJ2-7, with 11 bases aligning to TRBD2. This CDR3 is 16 amino acids long. V trimming: 4 bases; J trimming: 3 bases; junction bases outside the gene matches: 9. CDR1 and CDR2 from the germline V gene are SGHTS and YDEGEE. The CDR3 DNA is TGTGCCAGCAGCCGCCGAACTAGCGGGAGAATCTACGAGCAGTACGTC. Protein product: CASSRRTSGRIYEQYV.

This clone was counted once. The CDR3, as DNA: TGTGCCAGCTCAGCTACGATACAGGGTGTAAGCTCTGGAAACACCATATATTTT. This sequence encodes CASSATIQGVSSGNTIYF. J is TRBJ1-3 and V is TRBV18, with D perhaps matching TRBD1 (6 bases). V lost 5 bases and J 0 bases, leaving 20 bases between the germline ends. Germline V gene sequence: CDR1 KGHSH, CDR2 LQKENI. The CDR3 has 18 residues.

The CDR3 nucleotides are TGTGCCAGCAGCCGGCAGGACAGGGGTTTTTCCTACGAGCAGTACTTC. This sequence encodes CASSRQDRGFSYEQYF. The rearrangement joins TRBV5-5 to TRBJ2-7; TRBD1 aligns across 9 bases. The CDR3 is 16 amino acids. Germline CDR1 and CDR2: SGHKS and YYEKEE (reference sequence). V dropped 4 bases and J dropped 1; count of bases not matched to a gene: 9.

The chain recombines TRBV7-9 with TRBJ1-1; no definite D call. Trimming took off 1 base at V and 1 base at J, with 19 bases between the two ends. The CDR3 loop spans 18 amino acids. The germline gives CDR1 SEHNR, CDR2 FQNEAQ (reference sequence). The CDR3 region is CASSLVWRGSAGNTEAFF. The DNA of the CDR3 is TGTGCCAGCAGCTTAGTCTGGCGTGGTTCGGCGGGGAACACTGAAGCTTTCTTT.

V and J are TRBV5-6 and TRBJ1-2, with D maybe TRBD1 (5 bases). Germline assignment: CDR1 SGHDT and CDR2 YYEEEE. V gave up 2 bases and J gave up 0 bases, with 8 bases separating them. The CDR3 consists of 14 residues. CDR3 protein: CASSLGTSNYGYTF. CDR3 bases: TGTGCCAGCAGCTTAGGGACTTCTAACTATGGCTACACCTTC. Looking up the rest from reference TRBV5-6 and TRBJ1-2 gives the full variable domain: DAGVTQSPTHLIKTRGQQVTLRCSPKSGHDTVSWYQQALGQGPQFIFQYYEEEERQRGNFPDRFSGHQFPNYSSELNVNALLLGDSALYLCASSLGTSNYGYTFGSGTRLTVV.

This clone was counted once. The chain joins TRBV5-1 to TRBJ1-1; the match to TRBD1 covers 7 bases. V lost 3 bases, J lost 4 bases, and 15 bases stayed unmatched. The germline V gene has CDR1 SGHRS and CDR2 YFSETQ. There are 17 residues in the CDR3. CDR3 sequence: CASSWRLRERGPTEAFF. CDR3 DNA: TGCGCCAGCAGCTGGCGGCTCAGGGAGAGGGGGCCCACTGAAGCTTTCTTT.

This chain joins TRBV9 and TRBJ1-1; TRBD1 matches at 8 bases. The ends lost 1 base at V and 7 bases at J; junction bases unmatched: 6. This CDR3 region has 14 residues. In germline, CDR1 is SGDLS, CDR2 YYNGEE. CDR3 sequence reads: CASSVSGQGVEAFF. For the CDR3, the DNA is TGTGCCAGCAGCGTATCAGGACAGGGAGTTGAAGCTTTCTTT.

The J gene is TRBJ2-2, the V gene TRBV5-1; TRBD1 is a possible D gene (5 bases). CDR1 and CDR2 (germline): SGHRS, YFSETQ. Trimming stripped 1 base from V and 0 bases from J, with 10 bases between. The CDR3 loop spans 16 amino acids. CDR3 nucleotide sequence: TGCGCCAGCAGCTTGTCCTCCAGGGCGAACACCGGGGAGCTGTTTTTT. Translation: CASSLSSRANTGELFF.